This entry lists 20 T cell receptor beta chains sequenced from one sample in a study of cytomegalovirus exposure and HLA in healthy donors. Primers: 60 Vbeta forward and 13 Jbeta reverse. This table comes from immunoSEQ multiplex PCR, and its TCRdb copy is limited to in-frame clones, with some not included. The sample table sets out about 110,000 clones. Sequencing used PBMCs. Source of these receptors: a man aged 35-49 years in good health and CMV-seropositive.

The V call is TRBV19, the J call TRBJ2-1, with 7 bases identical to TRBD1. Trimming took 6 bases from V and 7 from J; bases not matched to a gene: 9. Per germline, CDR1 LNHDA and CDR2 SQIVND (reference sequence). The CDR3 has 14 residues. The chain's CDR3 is CASRTGTATNEQFF. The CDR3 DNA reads TGTGCCAGTAGAACCGGGACAGCTACTAATGAGCAGTTCTTC. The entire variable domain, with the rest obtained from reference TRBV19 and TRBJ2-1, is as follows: DGGITQSPKYLFRKEGQNVTLSCEQNLNHDAMYWYRQDPGQGLRLIYYSQIVNDFQKGDIAEGYSVSREKKESFPLTVTSAQKNPTAFYLCASRTGTATNEQFFGPGTRLTVL.

This CDR3 is CASVGLAGGSTDTQYF. The CDR3 nucleotides are TGTGCCAGCGTGGGACTAGCGGGAGGGAGCACAGATACGCAGTATTTT. The chain joins TRBV2 to TRBJ2-3; TRBD2 matches 16 bases. This CDR3 contains 16 residues. Germline assignment: CDR1 SNHLY and CDR2 FYNNEI. J was trimmed by 0 bases and V by 8 bases; bases with no gene match: 2.

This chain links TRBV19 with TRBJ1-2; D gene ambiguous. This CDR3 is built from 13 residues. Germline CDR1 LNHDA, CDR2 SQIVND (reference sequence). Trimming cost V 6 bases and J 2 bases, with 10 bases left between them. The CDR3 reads CASSPDGNYGYTF. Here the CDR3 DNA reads TGTGCCAGTAGCCCTGACGGGAACTATGGCTACACCTTC.

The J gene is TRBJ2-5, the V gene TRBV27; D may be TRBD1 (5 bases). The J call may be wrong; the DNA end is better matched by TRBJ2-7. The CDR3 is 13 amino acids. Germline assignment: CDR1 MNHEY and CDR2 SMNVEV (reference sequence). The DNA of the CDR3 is TGTGCCAGCAGTCTACGACAGTCCTACGAGCAGTACTTC. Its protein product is CASSLRQSYEQYF.

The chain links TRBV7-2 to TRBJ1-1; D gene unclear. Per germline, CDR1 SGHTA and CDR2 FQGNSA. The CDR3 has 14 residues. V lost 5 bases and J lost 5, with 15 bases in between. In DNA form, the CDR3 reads TGTGCCAGCAGCACCGGATCCAAGGAGACTGAAGCTTTCTTT. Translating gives CASSTGSKETEAFF.

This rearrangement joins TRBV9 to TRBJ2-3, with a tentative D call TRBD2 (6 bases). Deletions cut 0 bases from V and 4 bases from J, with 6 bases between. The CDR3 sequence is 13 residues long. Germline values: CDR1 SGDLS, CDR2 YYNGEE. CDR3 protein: CASSVGDSDTQYF. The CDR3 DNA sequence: TGTGCCAGCAGCGTAGGGGACTCAGATACGCAGTATTTT.

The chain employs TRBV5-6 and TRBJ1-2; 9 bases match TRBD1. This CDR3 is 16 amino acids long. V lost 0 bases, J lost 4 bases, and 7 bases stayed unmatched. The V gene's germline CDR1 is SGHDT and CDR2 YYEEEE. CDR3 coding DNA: TGTGCCAGCAGCTTGGCCCCGGGACAGGGACGCTATGGCTACACCTTC. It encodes CASSLAPGQGRYGYTF.

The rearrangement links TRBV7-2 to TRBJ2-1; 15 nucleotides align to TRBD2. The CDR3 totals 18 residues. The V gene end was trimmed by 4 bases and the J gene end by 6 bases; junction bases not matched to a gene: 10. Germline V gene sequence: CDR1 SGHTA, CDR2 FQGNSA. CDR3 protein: CASSSGLAGGPFGNEQFF. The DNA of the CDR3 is TGTGCCAGCAGCTCCGGACTAGCGGGAGGGCCTTTCGGCAATGAGCAGTTCTTC.

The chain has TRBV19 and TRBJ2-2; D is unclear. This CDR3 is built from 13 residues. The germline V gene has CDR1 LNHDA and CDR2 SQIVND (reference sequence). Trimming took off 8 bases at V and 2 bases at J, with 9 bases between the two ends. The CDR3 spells CASSILNTGELFF. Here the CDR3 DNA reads TGTGCCAGTTCTATCCTCAACACCGGGGAGCTGTTTTTT.

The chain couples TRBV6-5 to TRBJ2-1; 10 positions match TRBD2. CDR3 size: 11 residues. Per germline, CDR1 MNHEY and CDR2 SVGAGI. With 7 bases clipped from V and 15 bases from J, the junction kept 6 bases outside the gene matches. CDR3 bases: TGTGCCAGCACGCTAGCGGGAGTTCGGTTCTTC. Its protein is CASTLAGVRFF.

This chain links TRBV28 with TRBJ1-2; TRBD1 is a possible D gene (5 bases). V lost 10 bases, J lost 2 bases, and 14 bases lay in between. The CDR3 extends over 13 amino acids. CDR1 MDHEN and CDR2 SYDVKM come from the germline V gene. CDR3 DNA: TGTGCCACCCTGAACGACAGAAACTATGGCTACACCTTC. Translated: CATLNDRNYGYTF.

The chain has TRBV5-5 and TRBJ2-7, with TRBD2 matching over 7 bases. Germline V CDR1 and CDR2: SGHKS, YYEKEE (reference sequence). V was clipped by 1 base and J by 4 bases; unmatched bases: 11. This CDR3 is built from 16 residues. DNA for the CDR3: TGTGCCAGCAGCTTGACTATCGCTAGCGGAGAGTACGAGCAGTACTTC. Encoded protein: CASSLTIASGEYEQYF.

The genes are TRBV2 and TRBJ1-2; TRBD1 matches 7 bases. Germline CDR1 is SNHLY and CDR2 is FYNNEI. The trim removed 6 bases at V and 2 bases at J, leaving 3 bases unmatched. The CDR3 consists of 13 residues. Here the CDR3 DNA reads TGTGCCAGCAGGAACAGGGGCAACTATGGCTACACCTTC. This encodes CASRNRGNYGYTF.

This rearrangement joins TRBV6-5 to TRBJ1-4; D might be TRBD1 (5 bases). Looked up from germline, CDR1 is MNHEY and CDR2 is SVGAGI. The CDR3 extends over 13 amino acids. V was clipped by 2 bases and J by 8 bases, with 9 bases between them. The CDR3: CASSYRGGEKLFF. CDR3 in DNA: TGTGCCAGCAGTTACCGGGGGGGGGAAAAACTGTTTTTT.

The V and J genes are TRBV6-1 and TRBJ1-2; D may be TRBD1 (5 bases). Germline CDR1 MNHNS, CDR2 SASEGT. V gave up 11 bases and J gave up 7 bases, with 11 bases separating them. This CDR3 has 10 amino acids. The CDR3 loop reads CAGGMPGYTF. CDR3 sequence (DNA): TGTGCCGGGGGGATGCCTGGCTACACCTTC.

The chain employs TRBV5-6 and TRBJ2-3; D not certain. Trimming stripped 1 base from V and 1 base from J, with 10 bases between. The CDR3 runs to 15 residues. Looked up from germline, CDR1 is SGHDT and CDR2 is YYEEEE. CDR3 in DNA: TGTGCCAGCAGCTTGCCCGGGTTGGGCACAGATACGCAGTATTTT. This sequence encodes CASSLPGLGTDTQYF.

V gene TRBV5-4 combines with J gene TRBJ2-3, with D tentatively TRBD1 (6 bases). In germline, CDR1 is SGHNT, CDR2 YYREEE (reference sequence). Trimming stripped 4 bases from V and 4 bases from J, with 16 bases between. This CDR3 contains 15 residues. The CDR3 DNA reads TGTGCCAGCAGCCCACAGGGTTTTAGGGCAGATACGCAGTATTTT. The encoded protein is CASSPQGFRADTQYF.

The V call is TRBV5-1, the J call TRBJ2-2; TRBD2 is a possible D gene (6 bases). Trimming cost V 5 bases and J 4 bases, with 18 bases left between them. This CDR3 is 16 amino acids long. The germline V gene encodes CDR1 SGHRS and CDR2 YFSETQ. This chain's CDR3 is CASRPTAGTFTGELFF. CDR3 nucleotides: TGCGCCAGCAGACCGACCGCCGGGACTTTCACCGGGGAGCTGTTTTTT.

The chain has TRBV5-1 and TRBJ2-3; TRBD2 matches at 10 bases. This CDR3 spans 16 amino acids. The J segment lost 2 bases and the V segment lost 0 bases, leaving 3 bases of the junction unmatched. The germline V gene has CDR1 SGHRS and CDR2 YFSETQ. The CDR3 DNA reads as TGCGCCAGCAGCTTGGGGACTAGCGGATTCACAGATACGCAGTATTTT. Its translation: CASSLGTSGFTDTQYF. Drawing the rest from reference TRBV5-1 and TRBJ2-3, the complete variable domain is KAGVTQTPRYLIKTRGQQVTLSCSPISGHRSVSWYQQTPGQGLQFLFEYFSETQRNKGNFPGRFSGRQFSNSRSEMNVSTLELGDSALYLCASSLGTSGFTDTQYFGPGTRLTVL.

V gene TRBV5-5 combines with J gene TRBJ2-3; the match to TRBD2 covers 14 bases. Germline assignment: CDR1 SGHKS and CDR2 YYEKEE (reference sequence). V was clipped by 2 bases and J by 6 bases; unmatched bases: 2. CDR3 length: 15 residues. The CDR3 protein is CASSFRLAGGDTQYF. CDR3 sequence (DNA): TGTGCCAGCAGCTTCCGACTAGCGGGAGGGGATACGCAGTATTTT.